Given below is one T cell receptor (beta chain) in context. The data stem from a study of shared T cell receptors in the human thymus. The CDR3 extends over 14 amino acids. Germline CDR1 reads MNHEY; CDR2 reads SMNVEV (reference sequence). The ends were cut back, 3 bases at V and 0 bases at J, with 7 bases in the middle. Sequencing used immunoSEQ multiplex PCR; TCRdb keeps in-frame clones, though not all of them. The data hold fewer than 700,000 clones, with 85% to 90% observed a single time. Separately, the same data were catalogued under a study of human thymus T cells.

The TCR comes from a boy less than two years old with a congenital heart defect. The chain is built from TRBV27 and TRBJ2-3; no clear D. Sequencing was done on a sample of thymocytes. This CDR3 is CASSLQRSTDTQYF. As DNA, the CDR3 is TGTGCCAGCAGTTTGCAGCGTAGCACAGATACGCAGTATTTT.